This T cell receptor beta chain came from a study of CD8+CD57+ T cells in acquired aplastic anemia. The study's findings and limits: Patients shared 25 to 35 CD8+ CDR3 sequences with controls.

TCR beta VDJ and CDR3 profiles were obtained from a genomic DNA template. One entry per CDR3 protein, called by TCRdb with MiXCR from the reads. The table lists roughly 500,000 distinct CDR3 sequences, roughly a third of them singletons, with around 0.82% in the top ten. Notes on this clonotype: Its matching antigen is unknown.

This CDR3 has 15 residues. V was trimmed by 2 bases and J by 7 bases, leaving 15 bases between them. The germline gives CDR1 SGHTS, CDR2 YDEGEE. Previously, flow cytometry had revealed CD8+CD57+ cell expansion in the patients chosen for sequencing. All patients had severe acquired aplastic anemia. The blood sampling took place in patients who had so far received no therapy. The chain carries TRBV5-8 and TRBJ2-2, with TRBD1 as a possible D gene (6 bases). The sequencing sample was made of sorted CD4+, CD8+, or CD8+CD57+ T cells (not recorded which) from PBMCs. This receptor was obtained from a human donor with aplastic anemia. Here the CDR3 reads CASSFFRSGVGELFF. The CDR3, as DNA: TGTGCCAGCAGCTTTTTTCGGTCAGGGGTCGGGGAGCTGTTTTTT.